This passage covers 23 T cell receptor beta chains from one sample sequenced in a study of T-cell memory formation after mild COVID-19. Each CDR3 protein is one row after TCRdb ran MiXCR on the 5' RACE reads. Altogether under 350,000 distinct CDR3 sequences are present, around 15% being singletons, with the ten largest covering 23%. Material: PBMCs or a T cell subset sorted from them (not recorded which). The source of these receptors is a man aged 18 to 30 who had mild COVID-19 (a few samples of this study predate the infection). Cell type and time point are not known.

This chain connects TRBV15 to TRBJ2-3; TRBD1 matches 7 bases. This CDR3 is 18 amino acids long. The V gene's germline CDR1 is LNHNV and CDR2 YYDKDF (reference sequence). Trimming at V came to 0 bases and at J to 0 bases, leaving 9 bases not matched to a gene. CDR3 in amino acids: CATSRERGGGPSTDTQYF. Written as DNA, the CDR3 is TGTGCCACCAGCAGAGAAAGAGGGGGCGGCCCTAGCACAGATACGCAGTATTTT.

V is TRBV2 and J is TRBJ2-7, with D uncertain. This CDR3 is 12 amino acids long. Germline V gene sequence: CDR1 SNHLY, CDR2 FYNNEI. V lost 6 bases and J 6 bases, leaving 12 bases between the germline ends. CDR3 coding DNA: TGTGCCAGCAGCCAGGCGTCTCGCGAGCAGTACTTC. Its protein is CASSQASREQYF.

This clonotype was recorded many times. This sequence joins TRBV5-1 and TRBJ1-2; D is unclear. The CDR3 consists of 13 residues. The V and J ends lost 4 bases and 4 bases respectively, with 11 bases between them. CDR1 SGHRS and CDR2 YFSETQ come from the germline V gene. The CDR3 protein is CASSAGPSYGYTF. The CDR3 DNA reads TGCGCCAGCAGCGCTGGACCTAGCTATGGCTACACCTTC.

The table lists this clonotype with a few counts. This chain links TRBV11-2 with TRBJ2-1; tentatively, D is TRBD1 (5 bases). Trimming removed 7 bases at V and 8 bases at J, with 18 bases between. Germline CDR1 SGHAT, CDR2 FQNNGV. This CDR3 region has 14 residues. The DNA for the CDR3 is TGTGCCAGCAACATTAGGTCAGGGTTCGATGAGCAGTTCTTC. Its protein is CASNIRSGFDEQFF.

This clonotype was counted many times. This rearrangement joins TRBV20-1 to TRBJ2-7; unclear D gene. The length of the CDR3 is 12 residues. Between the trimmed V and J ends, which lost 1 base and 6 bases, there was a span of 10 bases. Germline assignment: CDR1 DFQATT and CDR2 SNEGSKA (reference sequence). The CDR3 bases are TGCAGTGCTAGAGGGTATCCGTCCGAGCAGTACGTC. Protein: CSARGYPSEQYV.

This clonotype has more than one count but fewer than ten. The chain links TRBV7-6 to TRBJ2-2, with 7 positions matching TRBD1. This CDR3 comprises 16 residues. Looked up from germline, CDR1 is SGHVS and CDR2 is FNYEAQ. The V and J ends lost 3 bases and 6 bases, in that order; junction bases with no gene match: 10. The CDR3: CASSFRQGRESGELFF. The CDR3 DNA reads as TGTGCCAGCAGCTTCCGACAGGGCCGGGAATCCGGGGAGCTGTTTTTT. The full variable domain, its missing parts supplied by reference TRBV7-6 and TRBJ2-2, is GAGVSQSPRYKVTKRGQDVALRCDPISGHVSLYWYRQALGQGPEFLTYFNYEAQQDKSGLPNDRFSAERPEGSISTLTIQRTEQRDSAMYRCASSFRQGRESGELFFGEGSRLTVL.

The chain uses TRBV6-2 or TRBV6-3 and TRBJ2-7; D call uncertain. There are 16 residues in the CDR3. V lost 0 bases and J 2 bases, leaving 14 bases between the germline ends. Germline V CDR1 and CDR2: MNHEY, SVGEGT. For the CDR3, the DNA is TGTGCCAGCAGTTACTCGGGCGAGAAGTCACCCTACGAGCAGTACGTC. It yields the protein CASSYSGEKSPYEQYV.

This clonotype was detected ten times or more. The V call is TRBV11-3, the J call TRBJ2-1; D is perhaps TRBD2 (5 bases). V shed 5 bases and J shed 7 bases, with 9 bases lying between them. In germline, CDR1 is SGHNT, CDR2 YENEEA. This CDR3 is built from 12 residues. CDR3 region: CASSPPGNEQFF. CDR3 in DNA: TGTGCCAGCAGCCCACCGGGGAATGAGCAGTTCTTC.

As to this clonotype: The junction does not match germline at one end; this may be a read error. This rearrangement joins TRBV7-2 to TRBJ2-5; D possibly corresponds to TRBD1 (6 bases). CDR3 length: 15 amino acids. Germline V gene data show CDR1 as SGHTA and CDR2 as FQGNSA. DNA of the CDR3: TGTGCCAGCAGCTTTGGGGGCCCACGCAACCAGGCCTGGTCCTTC. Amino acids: CASSFGGPRNQAWSF.

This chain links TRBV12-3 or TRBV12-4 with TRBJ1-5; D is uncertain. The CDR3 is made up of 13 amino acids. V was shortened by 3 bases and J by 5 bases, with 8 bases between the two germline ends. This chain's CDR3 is CASSFVQDQPQHF. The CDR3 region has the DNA TGTGCCAGCAGTTTTGTTCAGGATCAGCCCCAGCATTTT.

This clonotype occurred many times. This chain's CDR3 is CASSQSREDTQYF. DNA of the CDR3: TGCGCCAGCAGCCAATCAAGGGAGGATACGCAGTATTTT. The chain uses TRBV4-3 and TRBJ2-3; the D gene is possibly TRBD2 (5 bases). CDR1 is LGHNA, CDR2 YSLEER, per germline. This CDR3 region has 13 residues. Trimming stripped 2 bases from V and 6 bases from J, with 9 bases between.

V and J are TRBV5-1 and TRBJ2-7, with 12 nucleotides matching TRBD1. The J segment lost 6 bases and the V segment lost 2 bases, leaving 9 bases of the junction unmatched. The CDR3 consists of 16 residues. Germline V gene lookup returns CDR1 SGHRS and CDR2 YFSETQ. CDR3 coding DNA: TGCGCCAGCAGCTTCTCTGCGGGGGACAGGGGGCGCGAGCAGTACGTC. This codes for CASSFSAGDRGREQYV.

For the CDR3, the DNA is TGCGCCAGCAGCCATTCCGGCAGGGACTTACAAGAGACCCAGTACTTC. It is translated as CASSHSGRDLQETQYF. The chain combines TRBV4-1 with TRBJ2-5; tentatively, D is TRBD2 (6 bases). The V end lost 3 bases, the J end lost 2 bases, and 16 bases lay between the germline ends. This CDR3 contains 16 residues. The germline gives CDR1 MGHRA, CDR2 YSYEKL.

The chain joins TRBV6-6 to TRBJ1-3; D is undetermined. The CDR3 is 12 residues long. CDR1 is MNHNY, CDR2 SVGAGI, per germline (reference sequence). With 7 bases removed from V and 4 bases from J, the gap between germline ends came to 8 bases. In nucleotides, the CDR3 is TGTGCCAGCAATAAGTGGGGAAACACCATATATTTT. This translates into CASNKWGNTIYF.

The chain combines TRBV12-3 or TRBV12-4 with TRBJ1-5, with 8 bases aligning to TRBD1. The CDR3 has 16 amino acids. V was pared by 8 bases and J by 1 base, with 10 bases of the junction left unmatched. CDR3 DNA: TGTGCCAGCGACCAAGGACAGGGTCGAAGCAATCAGCCCCAGCATTTT. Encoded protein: CASDQGQGRSNQPQHF.

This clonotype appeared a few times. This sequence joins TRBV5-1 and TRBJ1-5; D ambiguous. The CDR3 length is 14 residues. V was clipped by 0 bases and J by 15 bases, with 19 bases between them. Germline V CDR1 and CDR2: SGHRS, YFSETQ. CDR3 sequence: CASSLGPVSRAWHF. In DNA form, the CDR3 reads TGCGCCAGCAGCTTGGGTCCCGTGAGTCGTGCGTGGCATTTT.

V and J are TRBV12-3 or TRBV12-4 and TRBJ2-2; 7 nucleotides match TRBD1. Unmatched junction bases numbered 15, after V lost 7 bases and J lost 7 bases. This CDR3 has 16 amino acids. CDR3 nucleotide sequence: TGTGCCAGCACCAGAAACCGGGACAGCCCCGGCGGGGAGCTGTTTTTT. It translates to CASTRNRDSPGGELFF.

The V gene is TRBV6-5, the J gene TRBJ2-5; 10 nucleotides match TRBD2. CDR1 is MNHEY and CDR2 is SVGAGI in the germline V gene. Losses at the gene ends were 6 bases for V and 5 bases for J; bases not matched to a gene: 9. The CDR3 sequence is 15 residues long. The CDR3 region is CASRTSGGAAETQYF. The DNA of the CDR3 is TGTGCCAGCAGGACAAGCGGGGGGGCCGCGGAGACCCAGTACTTC.

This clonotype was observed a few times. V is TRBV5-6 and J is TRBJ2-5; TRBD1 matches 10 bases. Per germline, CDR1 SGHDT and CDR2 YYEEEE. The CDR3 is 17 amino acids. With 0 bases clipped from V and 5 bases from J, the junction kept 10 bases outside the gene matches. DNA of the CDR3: TGTGCCAGCAGCTTGGGACAGGGGGCAAACCGGGCCGAGACCCAGTACTTC. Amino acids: CASSLGQGANRAETQYF.

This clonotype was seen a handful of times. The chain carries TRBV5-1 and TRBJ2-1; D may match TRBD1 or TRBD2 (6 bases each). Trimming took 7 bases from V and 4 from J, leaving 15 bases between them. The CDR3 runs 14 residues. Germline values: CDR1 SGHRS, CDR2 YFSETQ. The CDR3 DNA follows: TGCGCCAGCGCGCCGGGGGCGACTTACAATGAGCAGTTCTTC. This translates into CASAPGATYNEQFF.

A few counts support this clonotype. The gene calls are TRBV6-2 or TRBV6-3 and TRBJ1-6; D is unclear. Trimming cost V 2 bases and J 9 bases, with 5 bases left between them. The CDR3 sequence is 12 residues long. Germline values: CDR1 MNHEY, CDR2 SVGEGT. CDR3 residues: CASSYAGSPLHF. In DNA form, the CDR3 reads TGTGCCAGCAGTTACGCGGGTTCACCCCTCCACTTT.

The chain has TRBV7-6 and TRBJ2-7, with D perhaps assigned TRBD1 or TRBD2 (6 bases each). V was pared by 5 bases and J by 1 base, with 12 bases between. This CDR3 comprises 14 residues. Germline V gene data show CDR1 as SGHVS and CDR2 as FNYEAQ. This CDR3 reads CASSPRDISYEQYF. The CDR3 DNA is TGTGCCAGCAGCCCGCGGGACATTTCCTACGAGCAGTACTTC.

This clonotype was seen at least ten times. CDR3 DNA sequence: TGCAGTGCTAGTAGTCCGGGGACAGGGTCAAATACGCAGTATTTT. Encoded protein: CSASSPGTGSNTQYF. The V call is TRBV20-1, the J call TRBJ2-3, with TRBD1 matching 9 bases. V was clipped by 3 bases and J by 7 bases; unmatched bases: 11. Germline CDR1 and CDR2: DFQATT and SNEGSKA (reference sequence). The CDR3 covers 15 residues.